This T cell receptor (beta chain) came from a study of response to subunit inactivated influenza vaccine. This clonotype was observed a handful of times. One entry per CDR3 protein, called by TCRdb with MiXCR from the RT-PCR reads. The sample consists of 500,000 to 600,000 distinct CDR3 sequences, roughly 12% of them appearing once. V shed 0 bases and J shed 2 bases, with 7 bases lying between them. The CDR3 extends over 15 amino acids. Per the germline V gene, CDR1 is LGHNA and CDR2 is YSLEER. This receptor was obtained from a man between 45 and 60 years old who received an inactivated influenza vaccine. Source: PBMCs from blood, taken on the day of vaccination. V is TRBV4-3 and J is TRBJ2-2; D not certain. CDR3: CASSQDWANTGELFF. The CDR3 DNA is TGCGCCAGCAGCCAAGATTGGGCTAACACCGGGGAGCTGTTTTTT.